The clone carrying this T cell receptor (beta chain) was observed a few times. Its antigen is unknown. The sample contains more than one DNA sequence encoding this CDR3. The sample originates from a study of shared clonotypes between healthy human individuals. Study conclusions and caveats: Richness estimates generally favored naive over memory subsets.

Cells designated naive CD8 were CD45RO-negative and were positively selected for CCR7, with terminally differentiated effector memory CD45RA+ cells excluded. An approximately 180 ng quantity of DNA, 25,000 to 35,000 T cell genomes, went into the sorted-subset replicate PCRs. This table comes from immunoSEQ multiplex PCR, and its TCRdb copy is limited to in-frame clones, with some not included. This sample has about 2 million clones, with approximately 95% found just once. The CDR3 loop spans 14 amino acids. V was trimmed by 3 bases and J by 1 base, leaving 7 bases between them. CDR1 is LNHDA and CDR2 is SQIVND in the germline V gene (reference sequence).

This sequence originates from a man aged 18 to 29 in good health. Sample: naive CD8+ T cells sorted from blood. The rearrangement joins TRBV19 to TRBJ1-5, with D possibly being TRBD1 (5 bases). CDR3 sequence reads: CASSIRDSNQPQHF. In DNA, the CDR3 is TGTGCCAGTAGTATCAGGGACAGCAATCAGCCCCAGCATTTT.